The 30 T cell receptor beta chains listed next were all sequenced from one sample in a study of T cells in Graves' hyperthyroidism and ophthalmopathy. Template material for amplifying TCR beta CDR3 regions consisted of RNA transcripts. A set of HTBI primers served as the primers for a first-round RT-PCR of the TCR CDR3. MiXCR, applied by TCRdb to the multiplex PCR reads, yields one record per CDR3 protein. The data show about 350,000 distinct CDR3 sequences, approximately 18% seen once. Sequenced material: blood. Receptor source: a woman aged 40 to 50 with Graves' ophthalmopathy.

This clonotype was detected many times. The genes are TRBV6-2 or TRBV6-3 and TRBJ2-7, with D possibly being TRBD1 (6 bases). The CDR3 consists of 14 residues. The ends were cut back, 2 bases at V and 6 bases at J, with 14 bases in the middle. Per germline, CDR1 MNHEY and CDR2 SVGEGT. Here the CDR3 reads CASSYSRGPFEQYF. DNA of the CDR3: TGTGCCAGCAGTTACAGCAGGGGTCCTTTCGAGCAGTACTTC.

There are many counts of this clonotype. The chain recombines TRBV30 with TRBJ1-5; D possibly corresponds to TRBD1 (5 bases). The germline V gene encodes CDR1 GTSNPN and CDR2 SVGIG (reference sequence). Deletions cut 3 bases from V and 1 base from J, with 7 bases between. The CDR3 contains 13 residues. CDR3 DNA sequence: TGTGCCTGGAGCCGGGACAGCAATCAGCCCCAGCATTTT. This encodes CAWSRDSNQPQHF.

This clonotype was observed many times. The rearrangement uses TRBV18 and TRBJ1-1, with 7 bases identical to TRBD1. The germline V gene has CDR1 KGHSH and CDR2 LQKENI. The CDR3 extends over 19 amino acids. Losses at the gene ends were 2 bases for V and 0 bases for J; bases not matched to a gene: 15. DNA of the CDR3: TGTGCCAGCTCACCAGTCGCTGTTCAGGGAGGGGGCATGAACACTGAAGCTTTCTTT. As protein: CASSPVAVQGGGMNTEAFF.

This clonotype was seen many times. The chain is built from TRBV19 and TRBJ2-5, with 7 bases identical to TRBD1. The CDR3 has 13 amino acids. Trimming removed 8 bases from V and 2 bases from J; junction bases left unmatched: 5. The germline CDR1 and CDR2 sequences are LNHDA and SQIVND (reference sequence). DNA of the CDR3: TGTGCCAGTGGTGGCAGGGGGCAAGAGACCCAGTACTTC. It codes for CASGGRGQETQYF.

This clonotype was seen repeatedly, ten times or more. The chain carries TRBV15 and TRBJ2-7, with D unresolved. Trimming removed 5 bases from V and 4 bases from J, with 12 bases in between. This CDR3 is 13 amino acids long. CDR1 and CDR2 from the germline V gene are LNHNV and YYDKDF (reference sequence). The CDR3 is CATSGSFGYEQYF. The CDR3 nucleotides are TGTGCCACCAGCGGGTCTTTCGGGTACGAGCAGTACTTC.

This chain links TRBV30 with TRBJ2-7; D uncertain. The CDR3 spans 12 residues. Germline loops: CDR1 GTSNPN, CDR2 SVGIG (reference sequence). V was shortened by 4 bases and J by 4 bases, with 11 bases between the two germline ends. CDR3 sequence: CAWTPSGYEQYF. The CDR3 coding sequence is TGTGCCTGGACCCCCTCTGGTTACGAGCAGTACTTC.

The sample holds many counts of this clonotype. This sequence joins TRBV15 and TRBJ1-2, with 8 bases aligning to TRBD1. Per germline, CDR1 LNHNV and CDR2 YYDKDF (reference sequence). The CDR3 has 15 residues. J gave up 4 bases and V 3 bases, and 7 bases lay outside the gene matches. CDR3 nucleotide sequence: TGTGCCACCAGCAGGGACAGGGTTTTATTCTATGGCTACACCTTC. Protein product: CATSRDRVLFYGYTF.

This chain links TRBV27 with TRBJ2-5; tentatively, D is TRBD2 (6 bases). The CDR3 consists of 17 residues. V dropped 3 bases and J dropped 3 bases, with 20 bases sitting between them. Germline values: CDR1 MNHEY, CDR2 SMNVEV (reference sequence). The CDR3 region has the DNA TGTGCCAGCAGTTTCTTAGCGGCCCCCGGCGGGAAAGAGACCCAGTACTTC. Its protein product is CASSFLAAPGGKETQYF.

The chain joins TRBV30 to TRBJ2-7; 8 bases line up with TRBD1. CDR1 is GTSNPN, CDR2 SVGIG, per germline (reference sequence). The CDR3 has 12 residues. Losses at the gene ends were 4 bases for V and 2 bases for J; bases not matched to a gene: 1. This CDR3 reads CAWTDRAYEQYF. The CDR3 region has the DNA TGTGCCTGGACGGACAGGGCCTACGAGCAGTACTTC.

This clonotype was observed at least ten times. The V gene is TRBV11-1, the J gene TRBJ2-7; no definite D call. This CDR3 region has 14 residues. From germline, CDR1 is SGHAT and CDR2 FQDESV (reference sequence). V was cut by 2 bases and J by 2 bases, with 10 bases left in between. The CDR3 reads CASSLTTGPYEQYF. The CDR3 nucleotides read TGTGCCAGCAGCTTAACCACGGGCCCCTACGAGCAGTACTTC.

In its sample, this clonotype was seen many times. This rearrangement joins TRBV6-1 to TRBJ1-2; 7 bases fit TRBD1. The CDR3 consists of 14 residues. CDR1 is MNHNS and CDR2 is SASEGT in the germline V gene. The trim removed 1 base at V and 8 bases at J, leaving 7 bases unmatched. The CDR3 region is CASSEVSGGRGYTF. As DNA, the CDR3 is TGTGCCAGCAGTGAAGTGTCAGGGGGGAGAGGCTACACCTTC.

This clonotype was observed at least ten times. J is TRBJ1-2 and V is TRBV29-1, with D uncertain. Trimming took off 0 bases at V and 3 bases at J, with 5 bases between the two ends. The germline gives CDR1 SQVTM, CDR2 ANQGSEA. The CDR3 loop spans 12 amino acids. The CDR3 loop reads CSVEEEDYGYTF. The CDR3 DNA is TGCAGCGTTGAAGAGGAGGACTATGGCTACACCTTC. Variable domain in full (rest from reference TRBV29-1 and TRBJ1-2): SAVISQKPSRDICQRGTSLTIQCQVDSQVTMMFWYRQQPGQSLTLIATANQGSEATYESGFVIDKFPISRPNLTFSTLTVSNMSPEDSSIYLCSVEEEDYGYTFGSGTRLTVV.

Ten or more counts support this clonotype. The chain employs TRBV19 and TRBJ1-1, with a tentative D call TRBD1 (6 bases). The CDR3 has 15 amino acids. V lost 3 bases, J lost 0 bases, and 11 bases lay in between. Germline V CDR1 and CDR2: LNHDA, SQIVND (reference sequence). This CDR3 reads CASSISGHVNTEAFF. CDR3 nucleotide sequence: TGTGCCAGTAGTATTTCGGGACACGTGAACACTGAAGCTTTCTTT.

The table lists this clonotype with many counts. The CDR3 sequence is CASSFHSGAETQYF. The DNA of the CDR3 is TGTGCCAGCAGCTTTCACTCGGGAGCCGAGACCCAGTACTTC. This chain joins TRBV7-2 and TRBJ2-5; D is possibly TRBD2 (6 bases). The CDR3 contains 14 residues. The germline V and J ends were trimmed by 3 bases and 5 bases, with 13 bases remaining between them. The germline V gene has CDR1 SGHTA and CDR2 FQGNSA.

This clonotype has a count of ten or more. The V and J genes are TRBV29-1 and TRBJ2-7; 7 positions match TRBD1. The CDR3 extends over 14 amino acids. The germline CDR1 and CDR2 sequences are SQVTM and ANQGSEA. V lost 6 bases to trimming and J lost 0 bases; unmatched junction nucleotides: 8. The CDR3 spells CSVIRTGNSYEQYF. The CDR3 bases are TGCAGCGTGATCCGGACAGGCAACTCCTACGAGCAGTACTTC.

V is TRBV5-1 and J is TRBJ2-6; TRBD1 matches at 7 bases. In germline, CDR1 is SGHRS, CDR2 YFSETQ. This CDR3 has 17 amino acids. The junction had 4 bases not matched to a gene; V was cut back by 1 base and J by 0 bases. The CDR3 protein is CASSLTPGGSGANVLTF. The CDR3 DNA reads TGCGCCAGCAGCTTGACCCCAGGGGGCTCTGGGGCCAACGTCCTGACTTTC.

At least ten counts were recorded for this clonotype. This sequence joins TRBV4-1 and TRBJ1-1; 7 bases are shared with TRBD1. This CDR3 has 13 amino acids. Trimming at V came to 1 base and at J to 10 bases, leaving 6 bases not matched to a gene. Germline loops: CDR1 MGHRA, CDR2 YSYEKL. In DNA form, the CDR3 reads TGCGCCAGCAGCCAAGGCGATTCAGGGGGAGCTTTCTTT. It yields the protein CASSQGDSGGAFF.

This clonotype was recorded at least ten times. This rearrangement joins TRBV30 to TRBJ1-2, with no clear D. The CDR3 contains 12 residues. V lost 0 bases and J 4 bases, leaving 6 bases between the germline ends. Germline CDR1 is GTSNPN and CDR2 is SVGIG (reference sequence). The CDR3 loop is CAWSVLGYGYTF. The CDR3 DNA reads as TGTGCCTGGAGTGTTCTGGGCTATGGCTACACCTTC.

This clonotype was detected ten times or more. The genes are TRBV6-5 and TRBJ2-5, with 7 bases that match TRBD2. V trimming: 0 bases; J trimming: 4 bases; junction bases outside the gene matches: 5. From germline, CDR1 is MNHEY and CDR2 SVGAGI. CDR3 size: 15 residues. The CDR3 DNA reads as TGTGCCAGCAGTTACTCTGCGGGAGCGGGAGAGACCCAGTACTTC. It specifies CASSYSAGAGETQYF.

This clonotype was counted a few times. CDR3: CASSFPDRTDEQYF. Written as DNA, the CDR3 is TGTGCCAGCAGCTTCCCGGACAGGACAGACGAGCAGTACTTC. The genes are TRBV6-1 and TRBJ2-7, with 7 positions matching TRBD1. Trimming at V came to 6 bases and at J to 5 bases, leaving 10 bases not matched to a gene. The CDR3 loop spans 14 amino acids. Germline V gene sequence: CDR1 MNHNS, CDR2 SASEGT.

This clonotype was detected many times. V and J are TRBV28 and TRBJ1-2; TRBD1 matches 7 bases. The CDR3 loop spans 14 amino acids. Germline V gene sequence: CDR1 MDHEN, CDR2 SYDVKM. V shed 3 bases, J shed 3 bases, and the junction held 4 bases outside the gene matches. CDR3 nucleotides: TGTGCCAGCAGTTTGGAGGGGGCGGACTATGGCTACACCTTC. This gives the protein CASSLEGADYGYTF.

This clonotype was seen many times. The chain carries TRBV12-5 and TRBJ1-1; weak D call: TRBD1 (5 bases). Trimming stripped 3 bases from V and 10 bases from J, with 9 bases between. The CDR3 is 11 amino acids. CDR1 and CDR2 (germline): LGHNT, FRNRAP. The CDR3 nucleotides are TGTGCTAGTGGTTTCGCAGGGCTAGCTTTCTTT. Translation gives CASGFAGLAFF.

This clonotype was detected ten times or more. The chain recombines TRBV6-2 or TRBV6-3 with TRBJ2-7; TRBD2 is a possible D gene (6 bases). This CDR3 is 13 amino acids long. V lost 4 bases and J 2 bases, leaving 9 bases between the germline ends. Germline assignment: CDR1 MNHEY and CDR2 SVGEGT. CDR3 amino acids: CASSWRDAYEQYF. CDR3 in DNA: TGTGCCAGCAGTTGGCGGGATGCCTACGAGCAGTACTTC.

The chain combines TRBV2 with TRBJ2-7; no clear D gene. Per the germline V gene, CDR1 is SNHLY and CDR2 is FYNNEI. CDR3 length: 13 amino acids. V lost 6 bases and J lost 5, with 14 bases in between. CDR3 sequence reads: CASRVDPLNEQYF. Written as DNA, the CDR3 is TGTGCCAGCAGGGTCGACCCCCTAAACGAGCAGTACTTC.

In this sample, this clonotype turned up many times. This chain uses TRBV9 with TRBJ2-2; D call uncertain. The length of the CDR3 is 12 residues. Germline CDR1 and CDR2: SGDLS and YYNGEE. Trimming stripped 3 bases from V and 10 bases from J, with 10 bases between. CDR3 DNA: TGTGCCAGCAGCGAAAACAGTGCGGAGCTGTTTTTT. This encodes CASSENSAELFF. The whole variable domain, filled in from reference TRBV9 and TRBJ2-2, reads DSGVTQTPKHLITATGQRVTLRCSPRSGDLSVYWYQQSLDQGLQFLIQYYNGEERAKGNILERFSAQQFPDLHSELNLSSLELGDSALYFCASSENSAELFFGEGSRLTVL.

At least ten counts were recorded for this clonotype. The chain employs TRBV4-1 and TRBJ1-2; possible D gene TRBD1, 6 bases. CDR1 is MGHRA, CDR2 YSYEKL, per germline. This CDR3 has 17 amino acids. The germline V and J ends were trimmed by 0 bases and 1 base, with 15 bases remaining between them. The DNA for the CDR3 is TGCGCCAGCAGCCAAGAACTCACGGGCAGGGGTAACTATGGCTACACCTTC. Translated: CASSQELTGRGNYGYTF.

This clonotype has ten or more counts. A junction end diverges from the germline sequence, so it may reflect a read error. This chain connects TRBV12-3 or TRBV12-4 to TRBJ1-1, with TRBD1 matching 9 bases. CDR3 length equals 12 residues. CDR3 coding DNA: TGTGTCAGCAGTGGGACAGGGACTGAAGCTTTCTTT. This sequence encodes CVSSGTGTEAFF.

This clonotype was seen repeatedly, ten times or more. The chain uses TRBV5-1 and TRBJ1-2; no clear D. The germline V gene encodes CDR1 SGHRS and CDR2 YFSETQ. CDR3 size: 14 residues. V was pared by 1 base and J by 3 bases, with 10 bases between. CDR3 sequence reads: CASSLNGFDYGYTF. CDR3 coding DNA: TGCGCCAGCAGCTTGAACGGATTTGACTATGGCTACACCTTC.

In its sample, this clonotype was seen many times. V gene TRBV6-2 or TRBV6-3 combines with J gene TRBJ2-7; 7 bases agree with TRBD1. CDR1 and CDR2 from the germline V gene are MNHEY and SVGEGT. This CDR3 is built from 11 residues. J lost 6 bases, V lost 6 bases, and 2 bases had no gene match. CDR3 bases: TGTGCCAGCAGGGGACAGCGCGAGCAGTACTTC. The encoded protein is CASRGQREQYF.

In this sample, this clonotype turned up many times. The rearrangement joins TRBV28 to TRBJ2-2; no clear D. V shed 6 bases and J shed 7 bases, with 15 bases lying between them. Germline CDR1 MDHEN, CDR2 SYDVKM. The length of the CDR3 is 14 residues. DNA of the CDR3: TGTGCCAGCAGACGTTATGCCGGATTCGGGGAGCTGTTTTTT. It encodes CASRRYAGFGELFF.